Following are 20 T cell receptor beta chains from one sample sequenced in a study of CD8 T cells in Susac syndrome. Random hexamers primed reverse transcription of about 0.5 to 1 ug RNA. Each CDR3 protein is one row after TCRdb ran MiXCR on the immunoSEQ multiplex PCR reads. This table holds a few hundred thousand distinct CDR3 sequences, about 88% found once. Sequencing was carried out using CD8+ T cells from PBMCs. The origin of the receptors is a human donor with multiple sclerosis.

The chain is built from TRBV20-1 and TRBJ1-1; 7 nucleotides agree with TRBD1. Trimming at V came to 6 bases and at J to 1 base, leaving 14 bases not matched to a gene. The germline V gene encodes CDR1 DFQATT and CDR2 SNEGSKA (reference sequence). The CDR3 is 16 residues long. The CDR3 nucleotides read TGCAGTGCCACCGACAGGGCCGTGAATGAGAACACTGAAGCTTTCTTT. This translates into CSATDRAVNENTEAFF.

The sample holds a few counts of this clonotype. The chain joins TRBV9 to TRBJ1-1; TRBD1 matches at 7 bases. Germline CDR1 reads SGDLS; CDR2 reads YYNGEE. V shed 4 bases and J 4 bases; nucleotides not matched to a gene: 10. This CDR3 is built from 15 residues. The CDR3 nucleotides are TGTGCCAGCAGCCCGTCGGGCCAGGGGGGCACTGAAGCTTTCTTT. Protein: CASSPSGQGGTEAFF.

The rearrangement joins TRBV3-1 to TRBJ2-5, with D possibly matching TRBD1 (5 bases). The CDR3 is 16 residues long. V dropped 0 bases and J dropped 2 bases, with 13 bases sitting between them. Germline lookup yields CDR1 LGHDT and CDR2 YNNKEL (reference sequence). This CDR3 is CASSQDVGHLQETQYF. In DNA, the CDR3 is TGTGCCAGCAGCCAAGATGTCGGACATCTACAAGAGACCCAGTACTTC.

This chain links TRBV27 with TRBJ2-2; the D is unclear. The CDR3 loop spans 13 amino acids. Germline loops: CDR1 MNHEY, CDR2 SMNVEV (reference sequence). V lost 6 bases and J 7 bases, leaving 12 bases between the germline ends. CDR3 loop: CASRPEVGGELFF. Written as DNA, the CDR3 is TGTGCCAGCAGACCTGAGGTGGGCGGGGAGCTGTTTTTT.

The chain carries TRBV4-2 and TRBJ2-5, with 7 bases lining up with TRBD2. The CDR3 runs to 14 residues. Per germline, CDR1 LGHNA and CDR2 YNFKEQ. The trim removed 0 bases at V and 2 bases at J, leaving 0 bases unmatched. The CDR3: CASSQEGGQETQYF. DNA of the CDR3: TGTGCCAGCAGCCAAGAGGGGGGGCAAGAGACCCAGTACTTC.

The chain uses TRBV18 and TRBJ1-1; D is unclear. Germline values: CDR1 KGHSH, CDR2 LQKENI. This CDR3 contains 19 residues. Trimming cost V 3 bases and J 1 base, with 24 bases left between them. The CDR3 loop is CASSPFPVMGTPGNTEAFF. In nucleotides, the CDR3 is TGTGCCAGCTCACCGTTCCCGGTGATGGGCACCCCGGGGAACACTGAAGCTTTCTTT.

The gene calls are TRBV6-1 and TRBJ1-2, with no clear D. The CDR3 spans 16 residues. Germline CDR1 and CDR2: MNHNS and SASEGT. The V end lost 6 bases, the J end lost 2 bases, and 19 bases lay between the germline ends. The CDR3 protein is CASSPAAGGGNYGYTF. The CDR3 bases are TGTGCCAGCAGCCCGGCGGCCGGTGGCGGAAACTATGGCTACACCTTC.

The chain employs TRBV20-1 and TRBJ1-3; D is perhaps TRBD1 (5 bases). This CDR3 region has 14 residues. Germline loops: CDR1 DFQATT, CDR2 SNEGSKA (reference sequence). Trimming took off 7 bases at V and 0 bases at J, with 13 bases between the two ends. DNA for the CDR3: TGCAGTGTACGGGACCTCGCCTCTGGAAACACCATATATTTT. It codes for CSVRDLASGNTIYF.

The chain carries TRBV7-9 and TRBJ1-2, with D hard to call. Germline V lookup: CDR1 SEHNR, CDR2 FQNEAQ (reference sequence). The CDR3 has 14 residues. V lost 4 bases, J lost 3 bases, and 12 bases lay in between. Written as DNA, the CDR3 is TGTGCCAGCAGCTCACCCAATAGACACTATGGCTACACCTTC. The encoded protein is CASSSPNRHYGYTF. The full variable domain, its missing parts supplied by reference TRBV7-9 and TRBJ1-2, is DTGVSQNPRHKITKRGQNVTFRCDPISEHNRLYWYRQTLGQGPEFLTYFQNEAQLEKSRLLSDRFSAERPKGSFSTLEIQRTEQGDSAMYLCASSSPNRHYGYTFGSGTRLTVV.

This clonotype was seen only once. This sequence joins TRBV24-1 and TRBJ2-3, with TRBD1 matching over 8 bases. V trimming: 3 bases; J trimming: 4 bases; junction bases outside the gene matches: 17. This CDR3 comprises 19 residues. Germline lookup yields CDR1 KGHDR and CDR2 SFDVKD. CDR3 nucleotide sequence: TGTGCCACCAGTGATACCCGGACAGGGTTTAATATGTTCTCAGATACGCAGTATTTT. Residues: CATSDTRTGFNMFSDTQYF.

The chain joins TRBV7-8 to TRBJ2-2, with 9 positions matching TRBD1. Germline V gene sequence: CDR1 SGHVS, CDR2 FQNEAQ. The CDR3 contains 15 residues. J gave up 7 bases and V 8 bases, and 11 bases lay outside the gene matches. The CDR3 here is CASARTGGGGGELFF. The CDR3 DNA is TGTGCCAGCGCCCGAACAGGGGGCGGAGGCGGGGAGCTGTTTTTT.

The J gene is TRBJ1-2, the V gene TRBV19; TRBD1 agrees at 7 bases. The CDR3 is 11 residues long. V gave up 11 bases and J gave up 4 bases; unmatched junction bases: 4. Per the germline V gene, CDR1 is LNHDA and CDR2 is SQIVND (reference sequence). The CDR3 bases are TGTGCCGGCGGGGACAGCTATGGCTACACCTTC. This codes for CAGGDSYGYTF.

The V and J genes are TRBV7-2 and TRBJ2-7; perhaps D is TRBD1 or TRBD2 (5 bases each). The ends were cut back, 1 base at V and 3 bases at J, with 10 bases in the middle. Germline V gene sequence: CDR1 SGHTA, CDR2 FQGNSA. This CDR3 region has 14 residues. CDR3 region: CASSLGDLFYEQYF. In DNA, the CDR3 is TGTGCCAGCAGCTTAGGGGACCTTTTCTACGAGCAGTACTTC.

The chain employs TRBV16 and TRBJ1-4; TRBD1 agrees at 7 bases. Germline V gene sequence: CDR1 KGHSY, CDR2 FQNENV. The V gene end was trimmed by 4 bases and the J gene end by 6 bases; junction bases not matched to a gene: 11. CDR3 length: 16 residues. The chain's CDR3 is CASSPRTGQDYEKLFF. CDR3 in DNA: TGTGCCAGCAGCCCACGTACCGGACAGGATTATGAAAAACTGTTTTTT.

The J gene is TRBJ2-2, the V gene TRBV6-4; D gene uncertain. Per germline, CDR1 MRHNA and CDR2 SNTAGT. The CDR3 loop spans 16 amino acids. Trimming took off 0 bases at V and 3 bases at J, with 11 bases between the two ends. In DNA, the CDR3 is TGTGCCAGCAGTGACTCGGAGAAGGGTGACACCGGGGAGCTGTTTTTT. It encodes CASSDSEKGDTGELFF.

The V call is TRBV6-2 or TRBV6-3, the J call TRBJ2-5, with 10 bases that match TRBD2. CDR1 MNHEY and CDR2 SVGEGT come from the germline V gene. The CDR3 totals 14 residues. The V and J ends lost 4 bases and 3 bases, in that order; junction bases with no gene match: 2. This CDR3 is CASSWTSGEETQYF. The CDR3 DNA sequence: TGTGCCAGCAGTTGGACTAGCGGCGAAGAGACCCAGTACTTC.

The chain employs TRBV5-5 and TRBJ2-1; D uncertain. Germline-derived CDR1 and CDR2 are SGHKS and YYEKEE (reference sequence). CDR3 length: 11 residues. Trimming removed 6 bases at V and 6 bases at J, with 7 bases between. This CDR3 is CASIHANEQFF. For the CDR3, the DNA is TGTGCCAGCATCCACGCCAATGAGCAGTTCTTC. Looking up the rest from reference TRBV5-5 and TRBJ2-1 gives the full variable domain: DAGVTQSPTHLIKTRGQQVTLRCSPISGHKSVSWYQQVLGQGPQFIFQYYEKEERGRGNFPDRFSARQFPNYSSELNVNALLLGDSALYLCASIHANEQFFGPGTRLTVL.

The rearrangement joins TRBV9 to TRBJ2-3; 9 bases match TRBD2. The CDR3 has 18 amino acids. Germline V gene lookup returns CDR1 SGDLS and CDR2 YYNGEE. The junction had 9 bases not matched to a gene; V was cut back by 1 base and J by 0 bases. The CDR3 nucleotides read TGTGCCAGCAGCGTAATAAGCGGGGGGACCTATAGCACAGATACGCAGTATTTT. As protein: CASSVISGGTYSTDTQYF. Full variable domain (remainder filled in from reference TRBV9 and TRBJ2-3): DSGVTQTPKHLITATGQRVTLRCSPRSGDLSVYWYQQSLDQGLQFLIQYYNGEERAKGNILERFSAQQFPDLHSELNLSSLELGDSALYFCASSVISGGTYSTDTQYFGPGTRLTVL.

This sequence joins TRBV5-1 and TRBJ2-3; the D gene is possibly TRBD2 (6 bases). The length of the CDR3 is 15 residues. Germline V gene sequence: CDR1 SGHRS, CDR2 YFSETQ. V was pared by 3 bases and J by 3 bases, with 14 bases between. CDR3 protein: CASSSGTLNTDTQYF. CDR3 DNA: TGCGCCAGCAGCTCCGGGACTCTTAATACAGATACGCAGTATTTT.

The genes are TRBV7-8 and TRBJ2-7; D is perhaps TRBD1 (5 bases). Trimming stripped 0 bases from V and 5 bases from J, with 8 bases between. The CDR3 runs 13 residues. CDR1 SGHVS and CDR2 FQNEAQ come from the germline V gene. Here the CDR3 DNA reads TGTGCCAGCAGCTTAGCGGCAGGGAACGAGCAGTACTTC. Its translation: CASSLAAGNEQYF.